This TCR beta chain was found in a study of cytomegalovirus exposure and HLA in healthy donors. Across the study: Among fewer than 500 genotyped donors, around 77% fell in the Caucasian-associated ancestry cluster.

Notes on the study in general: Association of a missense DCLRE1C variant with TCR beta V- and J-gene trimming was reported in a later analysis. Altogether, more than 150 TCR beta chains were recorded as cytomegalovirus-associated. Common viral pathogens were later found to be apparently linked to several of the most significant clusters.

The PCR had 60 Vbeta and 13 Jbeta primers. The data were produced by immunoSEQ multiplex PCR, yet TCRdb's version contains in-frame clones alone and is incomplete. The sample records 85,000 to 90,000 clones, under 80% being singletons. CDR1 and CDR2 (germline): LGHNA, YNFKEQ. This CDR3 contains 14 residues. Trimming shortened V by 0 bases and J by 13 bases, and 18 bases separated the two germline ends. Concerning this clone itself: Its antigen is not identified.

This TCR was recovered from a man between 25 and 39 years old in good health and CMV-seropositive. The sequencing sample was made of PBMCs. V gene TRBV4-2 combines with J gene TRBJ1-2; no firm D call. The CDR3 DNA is TGTGCCAGCAGCCAAGAAGAGGCGTCAGACCTGCGCACCTTC. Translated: CASSQEEASDLRTF.